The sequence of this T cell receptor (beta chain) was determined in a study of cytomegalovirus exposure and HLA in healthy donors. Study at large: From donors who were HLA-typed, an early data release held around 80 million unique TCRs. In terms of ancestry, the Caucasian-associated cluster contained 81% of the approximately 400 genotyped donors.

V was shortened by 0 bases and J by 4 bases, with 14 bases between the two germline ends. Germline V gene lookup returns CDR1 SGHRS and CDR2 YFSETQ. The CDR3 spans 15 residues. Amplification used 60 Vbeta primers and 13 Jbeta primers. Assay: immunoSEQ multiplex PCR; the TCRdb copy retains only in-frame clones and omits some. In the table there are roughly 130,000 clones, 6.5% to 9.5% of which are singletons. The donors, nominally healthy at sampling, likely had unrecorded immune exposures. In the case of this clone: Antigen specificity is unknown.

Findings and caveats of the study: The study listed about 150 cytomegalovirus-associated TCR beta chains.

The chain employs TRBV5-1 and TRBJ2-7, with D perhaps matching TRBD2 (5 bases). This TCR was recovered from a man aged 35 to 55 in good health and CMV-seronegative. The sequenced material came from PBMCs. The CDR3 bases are TGCGCCAGCAGCTTGGTACTCTCTAGCAGTTACGAGCAGTACTTC. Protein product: CASSLVLSSSYEQYF.